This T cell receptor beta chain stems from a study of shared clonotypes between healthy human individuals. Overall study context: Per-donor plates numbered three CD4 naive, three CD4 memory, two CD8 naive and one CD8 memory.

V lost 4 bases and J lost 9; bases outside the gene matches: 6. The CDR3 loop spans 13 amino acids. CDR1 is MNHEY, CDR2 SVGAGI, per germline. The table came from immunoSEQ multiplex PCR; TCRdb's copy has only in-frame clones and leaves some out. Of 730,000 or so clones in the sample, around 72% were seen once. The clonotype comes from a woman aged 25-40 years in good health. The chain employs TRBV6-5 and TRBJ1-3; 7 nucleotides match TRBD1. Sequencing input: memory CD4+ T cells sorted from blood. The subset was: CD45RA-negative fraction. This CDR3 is CASSSAGGGTIYF. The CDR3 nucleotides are TGTGCCAGCAGTTCCGCAGGGGGAGGCACCATATATTTT.